The 19 T cell receptor beta chains presented below share a single source sample, sequenced in a study of cytomegalovirus exposure and HLA in healthy donors. Researchers ran the PCR with 60 Vbeta and 13 Jbeta primers. Assay used: immunoSEQ multiplex PCR; TCRdb lists only in-frame clones, some missing. The data contain 95,000 to 150,000 clones, about 62% of them singletons. Sequencing was done on a sample of PBMCs. The receptors shown here come from a woman in her forties in good health and CMV-seropositive.

The genes are TRBV5-1 and TRBJ2-7; 11 positions match TRBD2. Germline trimming cut 0 bases from V and 3 bases from J; bases unmatched to any gene: 5. Germline CDR1 and CDR2: SGHRS and YFSETQ. The length of the CDR3 is 16 residues. In DNA form, the CDR3 reads TGCGCCAGCAGCTTGGTTCTAGCGGGGGGAGACTACGAGCAGTACTTC. This encodes CASSLVLAGGDYEQYF.

This chain's CDR3 is CASSVTTGKREREQFF. DNA of the CDR3: TGTGCCAGCAGCGTCACTACAGGAAAGCGGGAAAGGGAGCAGTTCTTC. V usage is TRBV7-9 and J usage is TRBJ2-1; 7 positions agree with TRBD2. Trimming at V came to 5 bases and at J to 10 bases, leaving 17 bases not matched to a gene. There are 16 residues in the CDR3. The germline CDR1 and CDR2 sequences are SEHNR and FQNEAQ (reference sequence).

The chain uses TRBV10-3 and TRBJ1-1; D is unresolved. The CDR3 loop spans 14 amino acids. Germline CDR1 reads ENHRY; CDR2 reads SYGVKD. Trimming cost V 2 bases and J 1 base, with 8 bases left between them. CDR3 loop: CAISETLQNTEAFF. CDR3 coding DNA: TGTGCCATCAGTGAGACACTACAGAACACTGAAGCTTTCTTT.

This clone occurred a few times. The chain recombines TRBV27 with TRBJ2-1; TRBD2 is a possible D gene (6 bases). V lost 2 bases and J lost 0, with 17 bases in between. The germline V gene encodes CDR1 MNHEY and CDR2 SMNVEV (reference sequence). This CDR3 is built from 18 residues. CDR3 region: CASSLRRKAGFSYNEQFF. CDR3 in DNA: TGTGCCAGCAGTTTAAGGCGTAAAGCGGGCTTCTCCTACAATGAGCAGTTCTTC.

The V and J genes are TRBV5-1 and TRBJ1-1; 7 bases fit TRBD1. Germline V gene data show CDR1 as SGHRS and CDR2 as YFSETQ. The CDR3 loop spans 13 amino acids. The trim removed 2 bases at V and 7 bases at J, leaving 5 bases unmatched. Written as DNA, the CDR3 is TGCGCCAGCAGCTTTCAACAGGGGAGTGAAGCTTTCTTT. It yields the protein CASSFQQGSEAFF.

The chain links TRBV6-6 to TRBJ1-1, with D tentatively TRBD1 (6 bases). Trimming shortened V by 2 bases and J by 1 base, and 8 bases separated the two germline ends. CDR1 is MNHNY and CDR2 is SVGAGI in the germline V gene (reference sequence). The CDR3 is 14 residues long. CDR3 DNA sequence: TGTGCCAGCAGTTACGAGGGACAGAACACTGAAGCTTTCTTT. Its translation: CASSYEGQNTEAFF.

This clone was seen a few times. The chain recombines TRBV15 with TRBJ2-1; 7 bases map to TRBD2. Germline-derived CDR1 and CDR2 are LNHNV and YYDKDF (reference sequence). The CDR3 runs to 14 residues. Trimming removed 0 bases from V and 6 bases from J; junction bases left unmatched: 2. CDR3 protein: CATSRDREANEQFF. DNA for the CDR3: TGTGCCACCAGCAGAGACCGGGAGGCCAATGAGCAGTTCTTC.

This chain connects TRBV27 to TRBJ1-2; D not resolved. The CDR3 contains 13 residues. V gave up 0 bases and J gave up 0 bases, with 2 bases separating them. CDR1 is MNHEY, CDR2 SMNVEV, per germline (reference sequence). CDR3 sequence (DNA): TGTGCCAGCAGTTTATCCTCTAACTATGGCTACACCTTC. It encodes CASSLSSNYGYTF.

The chain is built from TRBV6-5 and TRBJ1-2; unclear D gene. CDR3 length equals 14 residues. CDR1 MNHEY and CDR2 SVGAGI come from the germline V gene. V lost 6 bases and J 5 bases, leaving 16 bases between the germline ends. The CDR3 nucleotides are TGTGCCAGCAGGAGGGCAGGCCCTAGATATGGCTACACCTTC. This encodes CASRRAGPRYGYTF.

The CDR3 spells CASSLNPGTDTQYF. The CDR3 DNA sequence: TGTGCCAGCAGCTTAAATCCAGGCACAGATACGCAGTATTTT. The chain combines TRBV7-8 with TRBJ2-3; D ambiguous. V lost 2 bases, J lost 1 base, and 7 bases lay in between. The CDR3 runs 14 residues. Germline loops: CDR1 SGHVS, CDR2 FQNEAQ.

This chain joins TRBV7-2 and TRBJ2-7; 10 bases agree with TRBD1. Unmatched junction bases numbered 7, after V lost 8 bases and J lost 3 bases. This CDR3 is 14 amino acids long. Germline V gene sequence: CDR1 SGHTA, CDR2 FQGNSA. Written as DNA, the CDR3 is TGTGCCAGCGCCCGGGACAGGGGATTCTACGAGCAGTACTTC. Amino acid sequence: CASARDRGFYEQYF.

The J gene is TRBJ2-5, the V gene TRBV4-1; TRBD2 is a possible D gene (5 bases). The germline V gene has CDR1 MGHRA and CDR2 YSYEKL. V lost 4 bases and J lost 0, with 15 bases in between. The CDR3 consists of 16 residues. The CDR3 sequence: CASSPLSGRDQETQYF. DNA of the CDR3: TGCGCCAGCAGCCCATTGTCCGGGCGGGACCAAGAGACCCAGTACTTC.

This clone is termed medium-sized. The chain combines TRBV6-5 with TRBJ1-1, with a tentative D call TRBD1 (5 bases). V lost 6 bases and J lost 0, with 11 bases in between. In germline, CDR1 is MNHEY, CDR2 SVGAGI. This CDR3 has 14 residues. CDR3 loop: CASSPGGVNTEAFF. Written as DNA, the CDR3 is TGTGCCAGCAGCCCCGGGGGGGTGAACACTGAAGCTTTCTTT.

V gene TRBV7-9 combines with J gene TRBJ2-7; D is undetermined. Germline V gene data show CDR1 as SEHNR and CDR2 as FQNEAQ (reference sequence). The ends were cut back, 5 bases at V and 4 bases at J, with 9 bases in the middle. CDR3 length: 12 amino acids. The CDR3 here is CASSETIYEQYF. The DNA of the CDR3 is TGTGCCAGCAGCGAGACAATATACGAGCAGTACTTC.

V is TRBV2 and J is TRBJ2-5; 11 nucleotides match TRBD2. Trimming cost V 4 bases and J 5 bases; bases outside gene matches: 0. The CDR3 extends over 13 amino acids. Germline V gene data show CDR1 as SNHLY and CDR2 as FYNNEI. CDR3 sequence reads: CASSGTSGETQYF. The CDR3, as DNA: TGTGCCAGCAGTGGGACTAGCGGGGAGACCCAGTACTTC.

This sequence joins TRBV30 and TRBJ1-3; D is unclear. Germline V gives CDR1 GTSNPN, CDR2 SVGIG (reference sequence). The CDR3 totals 11 residues. The ends were cut back, 0 bases at V and 8 bases at J, with 5 bases in the middle. For the CDR3, the DNA is TGTGCCTGGAGTGTCTCTGACACCATATATTTT. Translating gives CAWSVSDTIYF.

This clone came up once. The genes are TRBV30 and TRBJ1-1; tentatively, D is TRBD1 (5 bases). The CDR3 totals 13 residues. Looked up from germline, CDR1 is GTSNPN and CDR2 is SVGIG (reference sequence). Trimming took 0 bases from V and 3 from J, leaving 8 bases between them. The DNA for the CDR3 is TGTGCCTGGAGTGTACGGGGGGACACTGAAGCTTTCTTT. Amino acid sequence: CAWSVRGDTEAFF.

The chain employs TRBV5-1 and TRBJ2-6, with D tentatively TRBD1 (6 bases). Germline V gives CDR1 SGHRS, CDR2 YFSETQ. This CDR3 comprises 15 residues. Trimming cost V 2 bases and J 0 bases, with 6 bases left between them. The CDR3 sequence is CASSLGGSGANVLTF. Here the CDR3 DNA reads TGCGCCAGCAGCTTAGGGGGCTCTGGGGCCAACGTCCTGACTTTC.

With regard to this clone: One junction end does not reproduce the germline sequence, and a read error may be involved. The sample carries other DNA sequences with the same CDR3. The chain couples TRBV7-9 to TRBJ2-7; D possibly corresponds to TRBD1 (6 bases). Germline CDR1 is SEHNR and CDR2 is FQNEAQ (reference sequence). The CDR3 contains 19 residues. In DNA, the CDR3 is TGCGCCAGCAGCTTAGCGCGTGGGACATTTGGAGAGAACCGCTACGAGCAGTACTTC. This encodes CASSLARGTFGENRYEQYF.